The next 4 T cell receptor beta chains were all read from a single sample in a study of CD8+CD57+ T cells in acquired aplastic anemia. CDR3 and TCR beta VDJ profiling relied on a genomic DNA template. From the reads, TCRdb called clonotypes with MiXCR, one entry per CDR3 protein. The sample lists 98,000 or so distinct CDR3 sequences; around 50% were seen once. The sample consisted of sorted CD4+, CD8+, or CD8+CD57+ T cells (not recorded which) from PBMCs. The receptors originated from a human donor in good health, serving as a control.

At least ten counts were recorded for this clonotype. V is TRBV7-8 and J is TRBJ2-7; D is perhaps TRBD1 (6 bases). Germline CDR1 SGHVS, CDR2 FQNEAQ. This CDR3 spans 16 amino acids. V gave up 2 bases and J gave up 1 base, with 15 bases separating them. The CDR3 loop reads CASSLRAGTLSYEQYF. The CDR3 coding sequence is TGTGCCAGCAGCTTAAGGGCTGGGACACTTTCCTACGAGCAGTACTTC.

The chain joins TRBV2 to TRBJ1-4; 7 bases are a match to TRBD1. Germline V gene sequence: CDR1 SNHLY, CDR2 FYNNEI. The V and J ends lost 6 bases and 5 bases, in that order; junction bases with no gene match: 9. This CDR3 has 15 residues. As DNA, the CDR3 is TGTGCCAGCAGACTCGACAGGGCCCCAAATGAAAAACTGTTTTTT. This gives the protein CASRLDRAPNEKLFF. Full variable domain (rest looked up from reference TRBV2 and TRBJ1-4): EPEVTQTPSHQVTQMGQEVILRCVPISNHLYFYWYRQILGQKVEFLVSFYNNEISEKSEIFDDQFSVERPDGSNFTLKIRSTKLEDSAMYFCASRLDRAPNEKLFFGSGTQLSVL.

The genes are TRBV30 and TRBJ2-3; D is perhaps TRBD2 (6 bases). CDR1 is GTSNPN, CDR2 SVGIG, per germline (reference sequence). Trimming pared 2 bases from V and 3 bases from J, leaving 9 bases between. This CDR3 is built from 13 residues. CDR3 coding DNA: TGTGCCTGGAGTCTGGAGGGGACAGATACGCAGTATTTT. This sequence encodes CAWSLEGTDTQYF.

This clonotype appeared many times. The J gene is TRBJ2-7, the V gene TRBV20-1; D unresolved. The CDR3 runs 12 residues. V was clipped by 6 bases and J by 3 bases, with 12 bases between them. Germline lookup yields CDR1 DFQATT and CDR2 SNEGSKA (reference sequence). Here the CDR3 DNA reads TGCAGTGCATGGACGGTGGTCTACGAGCAGTACTTC. It specifies CSAWTVVYEQYF.